The 26 T cell receptor beta chains below were found in one sample sequenced in a study of type 1 regulatory T cells. TCRdb passed the reads through MiXCR, listing each CDR3 protein once. The sample contains 88,000 or so distinct CDR3 sequences, around a third of which appear only once. The sequencing input was CD4+ T cells, either the whole sample or a sorted fraction (not recorded which). These receptor sequences come from a human donor in good health.

This clonotype was counted only a few times. V and J are TRBV20-1 and TRBJ2-3, with 9 positions matching TRBD2. Germline CDR1 is DFQATT and CDR2 is SNEGSKA (reference sequence). The CDR3 is 15 residues long. J gave up 5 bases and V 5 bases, and 11 bases lay outside the gene matches. The CDR3 here is CSAATSGPTGDTQYF. CDR3 sequence (DNA): TGCAGTGCTGCGACTAGCGGACCCACTGGAGATACGCAGTATTTT.

This clonotype was observed a few times. V is TRBV5-1 and J is TRBJ1-1; D is unclear. Trimming pared 1 base from V and 0 bases from J, leaving 4 bases between. This CDR3 is 13 amino acids long. The germline V gene encodes CDR1 SGHRS and CDR2 YFSETQ. Here the CDR3 DNA reads TGCGCCAGCAGCTTGATCGTGAACACTGAAGCTTTCTTT. Translated: CASSLIVNTEAFF.

This clonotype has just one count. The rearrangement uses TRBV4-1 and TRBJ2-3; D is unclear. The CDR3 sequence is 15 residues long. Germline V lookup: CDR1 MGHRA, CDR2 YSYEKL. V lost 2 bases to trimming and J lost 2 bases, with 11 bases between them. DNA for the CDR3: TGCGCCAGCAGCCAAAGTGACTCGCTCACAGATACGCAGTATTTT. It yields the protein CASSQSDSLTDTQYF.

This clonotype has more than one count but fewer than ten. This chain connects TRBV29-1 to TRBJ2-3; TRBD2 agrees at 7 bases. Germline V gene lookup returns CDR1 SQVTM and CDR2 ANQGSEA. J was trimmed by 5 bases and V by 5 bases; bases with no gene match: 13. This CDR3 is 15 amino acids long. In DNA form, the CDR3 reads TGCAGCGTTAAAATTGGTACTAGCGTAAGAGATACGCAGTATTTT. It translates to CSVKIGTSVRDTQYF.

The chain links TRBV7-2 to TRBJ2-5, with D perhaps TRBD1 or TRBD2 (5 bases each). There are 15 residues in the CDR3. Germline CDR1 SGHTA, CDR2 FQGNSA. V lost 7 bases, J lost 1 base, and 16 bases lay in between. The DNA of the CDR3 is TGTGCCAGCACGGGCGTCCTTGGGGGCCAAGAGACCCAGTACTTC. Amino acids: CASTGVLGGQETQYF.

This clonotype has just a few counts. The V call is TRBV7-2, the J call TRBJ1-3, with D unclear. Germline V gives CDR1 SGHTA, CDR2 FQGNSA. CDR3 length: 15 residues. V shed 5 bases and J shed 0 bases, with 11 bases lying between them. This chain's CDR3 is CASSTRGGSGNTIYF. The CDR3 DNA follows: TGTGCCAGCAGCACCAGAGGAGGCTCTGGAAACACCATATATTTT. The full variable domain, its missing parts supplied by reference TRBV7-2 and TRBJ1-3, is GAGVSQSPSNKVTEKGKDVELRCDPISGHTALYWYRQSLGQGLEFLIYFQGNSAPDKSGLPSDRFSAERTGGSVSTLTIQRTQQEDSAVYLCASSTRGGSGNTIYFGEGSWLTVV.

This clonotype was detected only a few times. CDR3 nucleotide sequence: TGTGCCAGCACCCGGGGAGGGCTAGACTACTCCTCCTACGAGCAGTACTTC. Its protein product is CASTRGGLDYSSYEQYF. V gene TRBV7-2 combines with J gene TRBJ2-7; 7 nucleotides match TRBD2. The germline V gene has CDR1 SGHTA and CDR2 FQGNSA. The V and J ends lost 7 bases and 0 bases, in that order; junction bases with no gene match: 15. This CDR3 is 17 amino acids long.

This chain joins TRBV27 and TRBJ1-2; D remains ambiguous. The V gene lost 3 bases and the J gene lost 3 bases, with 8 bases spanning the gap. Germline values: CDR1 MNHEY, CDR2 SMNVEV (reference sequence). The CDR3 is made up of 13 amino acids. Here the CDR3 DNA reads TGTGCCAGCAGTTTTGGCGTGGACTATGGCTACACCTTC. This gives the protein CASSFGVDYGYTF.

The rearrangement uses TRBV7-9 and TRBJ1-5; no firm D call. The V end was cut by 6 bases, the J end by 4 bases, with 10 bases between. CDR3 size: 13 residues. The germline V gene has CDR1 SEHNR and CDR2 FQNEAQ (reference sequence). The CDR3 loop reads CASSPDGNQPQHF. The CDR3 DNA reads as TGTGCCAGCAGTCCGGACGGGAATCAGCCCCAGCATTTT.

There are a few counts of this clonotype. This chain connects TRBV28 to TRBJ2-7, with 9 bases that match TRBD2. V dropped 3 bases and J dropped 2; count of bases not matched to a gene: 2. CDR1 MDHEN and CDR2 SYDVKM come from the germline V gene. This CDR3 has 14 residues. CDR3 DNA: TGTGCCAGCAGTTTGGCGGGAGGGCCCTACGAGCAGTACTTC. This translates into CASSLAGGPYEQYF. Full variable domain (outside the CDR3, taken from reference TRBV28 and TRBJ2-7): DVKVTQSSRYLVKRTGEKVFLECVQDMDHENMFWYRQDPGLGLRLIYFSYDVKMKEKGDIPEGYSVSREKKERFSLILESASTNQTSMYLCASSLAGGPYEQYFGPGTRLTVT.

This clonotype occurred a few times. V usage is TRBV7-2 and J usage is TRBJ2-7; D not certain. V lost 2 bases and J 4 bases, leaving 12 bases between the germline ends. CDR1 is SGHTA and CDR2 is FQGNSA in the germline V gene. This CDR3 spans 14 amino acids. In nucleotides, the CDR3 is TGTGCCAGCAGCTTATCGGGCGGCGGTTACGAGCAGTACTTC. This encodes CASSLSGGGYEQYF. Full variable domain (outside the CDR3, taken from reference TRBV7-2 and TRBJ2-7): GAGVSQSPSNKVTEKGKDVELRCDPISGHTALYWYRQSLGQGLEFLIYFQGNSAPDKSGLPSDRFSAERTGGSVSTLTIQRTQQEDSAVYLCASSLSGGGYEQYFGPGTRLTVT.

This rearrangement joins TRBV10-3 to TRBJ2-5; TRBD2 might be the D (6 bases). Trimming took 0 bases from V and 1 from J, leaving 12 bases between them. From germline, CDR1 is ENHRY and CDR2 SYGVKD. The CDR3 consists of 16 residues. CDR3 sequence reads: CAISESRQGGQETQYF. In nucleotides, the CDR3 is TGTGCCATCAGTGAGTCTAGGCAGGGAGGCCAAGAGACCCAGTACTTC.

A few counts support this clonotype. This rearrangement joins TRBV10-2 to TRBJ2-7; the D is unclear. This CDR3 spans 12 amino acids. Germline V lookup: CDR1 WSHSY, CDR2 SAAADI. Deletions cut 2 bases from V and 3 bases from J, with 5 bases between. CDR3 sequence (DNA): TGCGCCAGCAGTGAGGGTGACTACGAGCAGTACTTC. It codes for CASSEGDYEQYF.

This chain links TRBV7-9 with TRBJ2-1; D remains ambiguous. The CDR3 has 15 residues. V was cut by 5 bases and J by 0 bases, with 11 bases left in between. CDR1 and CDR2 (germline): SEHNR, FQNEAQ (reference sequence). This CDR3 reads CASSAHLSSYNEQFF. CDR3 DNA sequence: TGTGCCAGCAGCGCTCACCTCAGCTCCTACAATGAGCAGTTCTTC.

As to this clonotype: This CDR3 is missing its conserved last phenylalanine or tryptophan, likely due to a read error. V and J are TRBV7-3 and TRBJ2-5; maybe TRBD1 (5 bases). The germline V gene encodes CDR1 SGHTA and CDR2 FQGTGA. The CDR3 has 15 amino acids. Between the trimmed V and J ends, which lost 1 base and 5 bases, there was a span of 14 bases. The CDR3 protein is CASSLSTGRAETQYL. CDR3 DNA sequence: TGTGCCAGCAGCTTAAGCACGGGCAGGGCTGAGACCCAGTACCTC.

This clonotype has just a few counts. The genes are TRBV20-1 and TRBJ2-3, with 15 bases matching TRBD2. The CDR3 has 15 amino acids. V trimming: 6 bases; J trimming: 3 bases; junction bases outside the gene matches: 4. Germline loops: CDR1 DFQATT, CDR2 SNEGSKA (reference sequence). The CDR3 DNA is TGCAGTGCCTTCGGACTAGCGGGAGGGACAGATACGCAGTATTTT. Protein product: CSAFGLAGGTDTQYF.

This clonotype was found a few times. V gene TRBV20-1 combines with J gene TRBJ2-1; D is undetermined. Germline V gene lookup returns CDR1 DFQATT and CDR2 SNEGSKA (reference sequence). Trimming took off 6 bases at V and 2 bases at J, with 17 bases between the two ends. This CDR3 is 15 amino acids long. The CDR3 region has the DNA TGCAGTGCCGTCCTCCATCTTTCGGCCTACAATGAGCAGTTCTTC. Protein sequence: CSAVLHLSAYNEQFF.

This clonotype has only a few counts. The chain uses TRBV20-1 and TRBJ1-1; 12 bases are shared with TRBD1. The CDR3 length is 14 residues. Germline trimming cut 5 bases from V and 5 bases from J; bases unmatched to any gene: 6. Germline CDR1 reads DFQATT; CDR2 reads SNEGSKA (reference sequence). CDR3 coding DNA: TGCAGTGCTTCCGGGACAGGGGGCACAACTGAAGCTTTCTTT. Translated, it gives CSASGTGGTTEAFF.

V and J are TRBV2 and TRBJ2-7; TRBD2 agrees at 7 bases. In germline, CDR1 is SNHLY, CDR2 FYNNEI. The ends lost 3 bases at V and 0 bases at J; junction bases unmatched: 5. The CDR3 runs 15 residues. CDR3 DNA: TGTGCCAGCAGTGACTTCGGGAGGAGCTCCTACGAGCAGTACTTC. This encodes CASSDFGRSSYEQYF.

This clonotype occurred a few times. CDR3 sequence: CASMRTGGAYEQYF. In nucleotides, the CDR3 is TGTGCCAGCATGAGGACAGGGGGAGCCTACGAGCAGTACTTC. The chain carries TRBV28 and TRBJ2-7; TRBD1 matches at 10 bases. The ends lost 7 bases at V and 2 bases at J; junction bases unmatched: 5. The CDR3 consists of 14 residues. CDR1 and CDR2 (germline): MDHEN, SYDVKM.

This clonotype has a handful of counts. The CDR3 DNA is TGCAGTGCCGCCGGGACTTCGACCACAGATACGCAGTATTTT. Translating it yields CSAAGTSTTDTQYF. The V and J genes are TRBV20-1 and TRBJ2-3; D may be TRBD2 (6 bases). The CDR3 spans 14 residues. The germline V and J ends were trimmed by 6 bases and 2 bases, with 15 bases remaining between them. The germline V gene encodes CDR1 DFQATT and CDR2 SNEGSKA (reference sequence).

The chain has TRBV2 and TRBJ2-7, with D tentatively TRBD1 (6 bases). CDR1 and CDR2 (germline): SNHLY, FYNNEI. The CDR3 is 14 residues long. V was pared by 7 bases and J by 3 bases, with 16 bases between. The CDR3 is CASTGTYDFYEQYF. CDR3 bases: TGTGCCAGCACCGGGACATACGATTTCTACGAGCAGTACTTC. The entire variable domain, with the rest obtained from reference TRBV2 and TRBJ2-7, is as follows: EPEVTQTPSHQVTQMGQEVILRCVPISNHLYFYWYRQILGQKVEFLVSFYNNEISEKSEIFDDQFSVERPDGSNFTLKIRSTKLEDSAMYFCASTGTYDFYEQYFGPGTRLTVT.

This clonotype was seen a handful of times. The chain carries TRBV7-9 and TRBJ2-1; tentatively, D is TRBD2 (6 bases). The CDR3 contains 12 residues. Looked up from germline, CDR1 is SEHNR and CDR2 is FQNEAQ (reference sequence). Trimming took 4 bases from V and 5 from J, leaving 6 bases between them. DNA for the CDR3: TGTGCCAGCAGCTGGGGGGACAATGAGCAGTTCTTC. Protein product: CASSWGDNEQFF.

V usage is TRBV19 and J usage is TRBJ2-7; 8 bases line up with TRBD2. CDR3 length: 15 amino acids. Germline loops: CDR1 LNHDA, CDR2 SQIVND (reference sequence). Trimming took 3 bases from V and 7 from J; bases not matched to a gene: 11. The CDR3 loop reads CASSIRSGGPWEQYF. The CDR3 DNA reads TGTGCCAGTAGTATCAGGTCGGGAGGGCCTTGGGAGCAGTACTTC.

This clonotype showed up many times. V is TRBV5-1 and J is TRBJ2-2; D remains unclear. The length of the CDR3 is 15 residues. Trimming removed 2 bases at V and 3 bases at J, with 11 bases between. The germline CDR1 and CDR2 sequences are SGHRS and YFSETQ. The CDR3: CASSLLTPDTGELFF. CDR3 coding DNA: TGCGCCAGCAGCTTACTCACACCGGACACCGGGGAGCTGTTTTTT.

This clonotype came up many times. The chain carries TRBV20-1 and TRBJ2-5; 9 bases are shared with TRBD1. V lost 4 bases and J lost 2; bases outside the gene matches: 5. The CDR3 consists of 14 residues. CDR1 and CDR2 from the germline V gene are DFQATT and SNEGSKA (reference sequence). DNA for the CDR3: TGCAGTGCTAAGCCGGGACAGGGACAAGAGACCCAGTACTTC. Translation gives CSAKPGQGQETQYF.